Here is one T cell receptor (beta chain) with its context. Data came from immunoSEQ multiplex PCR; TCRdb stores just in-frame clones and leaves some out. Here the sample spans roughly 120,000 clones, about 88% being singletons. J gave up 6 bases and V 3 bases, and 6 bases lay outside the gene matches. CDR3 size: 14 residues. Germline V gene data show CDR1 as MNHEY and CDR2 as SMNVEV (reference sequence). This entry belongs to a study of blood T cell repertoires in COVID-19. Overall study: Samples of COVID-19 (acute and convalescent) were obtained from the United States, Italy and Spain. From T cells, B-cell-depleted T cells, or PBMCs came the material, which was cDNA or gDNA.

The chain employs TRBV27 and TRBJ2-7, with 9 positions matching TRBD1. The clonotype comes from an older woman who had recovered from COVID-19. The source material was peripheral blood. The CDR3 loop reads CASSFRDRAPEQYF. The CDR3, as DNA: TGTGCCAGCAGTTTCCGGGACAGGGCACCCGAGCAGTACTTC.